A single sample gave rise to the 25 T cell receptor beta chains below, sequenced in a study of shared clonotypes between healthy human individuals. Sequenced by immunoSEQ multiplex PCR; TCRdb stores in-frame clones only, minus some. The sample carries about 2.1 million clones, under 95% recorded once. It was CD45RO-negative cells, positively selected for CCR7, that made up naive CD8 cells, with terminally differentiated effector memory CD45RA+ cells excluded. Sequenced input: naive CD8+ T cells from PBMCs. The receptors originated from a man between 18 and 35 years old in good health. Some clones in this sample may be carry-over from other donors' samples.

The chain recombines TRBV5-6 with TRBJ2-2; D unresolved. Germline V lookup: CDR1 SGHDT, CDR2 YYEEEE. Trimming cost V 2 bases and J 4 bases, with 9 bases left between them. CDR3 size: 14 residues. The CDR3 DNA reads as TGTGCCAGCAGCTTTAATCAGGTCACCGGGGAGCTGTTTTTT. Amino acids: CASSFNQVTGELFF.

The CDR3 loop is CAISEGRSYGYTF. DNA of the CDR3: TGTGCCATCAGTGAAGGCAGATCCTATGGCTACACCTTC. The V and J genes are TRBV10-3 and TRBJ1-2; D ambiguous. The V and J ends lost 3 bases and 4 bases respectively, with 9 bases between them. Per the germline V gene, CDR1 is ENHRY and CDR2 is SYGVKD. The CDR3 has 13 amino acids.

This clone was recorded only once. CDR3 nucleotides: TGTGCCAGCAGCCTGGGCGGAAATTGGGGTGAAGCTTTCTTT. Amino acids: CASSLGGNWGEAFF. This rearrangement joins TRBV13 to TRBJ1-1; no reliable D call. V was clipped by 5 bases and J by 7 bases, with 17 bases between them. CDR3 length equals 14 residues. Germline CDR1 reads PRHDT; CDR2 reads FYEKMQ (reference sequence).

The chain carries TRBV5-1 and TRBJ2-1; D could derive from TRBD1 or TRBD2 (5 bases each). Germline V CDR1 and CDR2: SGHRS, YFSETQ. The CDR3 spans 16 residues. The V end was cut by 5 bases, the J end by 2 bases, with 17 bases between. The DNA for the CDR3 is TGCGCCAGCAGGTTCCATGGGGGAGTTGCCTACAATGAGCAGTTCTTC. Its translation: CASRFHGGVAYNEQFF.

The chain uses TRBV27 and TRBJ2-3; 12 nucleotides line up with TRBD2. The length of the CDR3 is 17 residues. V trimming: 5 bases; J trimming: 3 bases; junction bases outside the gene matches: 9. From germline, CDR1 is MNHEY and CDR2 SMNVEV (reference sequence). CDR3 residues: CASSPRRLAGVTDTQYF. For the CDR3, the DNA is TGTGCCAGCAGTCCGAGAAGACTAGCGGGAGTGACAGATACGCAGTATTTT.

V and J are TRBV11-2 and TRBJ1-2; D is undetermined. V gave up 2 bases and J gave up 6 bases, with 13 bases separating them. Germline values: CDR1 SGHAT, CDR2 FQNNGV. The CDR3 runs to 14 residues. The CDR3 region is CASSLPVPPDGYTF. The CDR3 DNA reads TGTGCCAGCAGCTTACCGGTTCCACCTGATGGCTACACCTTC.

The rearrangement links TRBV6-1 to TRBJ1-5; D gene uncertain. The CDR3 runs 13 residues. The germline V gene encodes CDR1 MNHNS and CDR2 SASEGT. Trimming cost V 10 bases and J 0 bases, with 10 bases left between them. In DNA, the CDR3 is TGTGCCACCCTGGACGGTAGCAATCAGCCCCAGCATTTT. Protein product: CATLDGSNQPQHF.

The count of this clone is one. The chain has TRBV7-3 and TRBJ2-1, with a possible D match to TRBD1 (6 bases). V was shortened by 1 base and J by 8 bases, with 12 bases between the two germline ends. The CDR3 runs 14 residues. In germline, CDR1 is SGHTA, CDR2 FQGTGA. In nucleotides, the CDR3 is TGTGCCAGCAGCTTAATACACAGGGTCGATGAGCAGTTCTTC. It codes for CASSLIHRVDEQFF.

CDR3 DNA: TGTGCCAGCAGCTCCACAGACCTCGGACGTGCAACTAATGAAAAACTGTTTTTT. As protein: CASSSTDLGRATNEKLFF. The rearrangement joins TRBV7-9 to TRBJ1-4; D not certain. CDR3 length: 18 amino acids. V was pared by 4 bases and J by 0 bases, with 18 bases between. Germline V gene lookup returns CDR1 SEHNR and CDR2 FQNEAQ (reference sequence).

The chain links TRBV7-9 to TRBJ2-7; TRBD1 might be the D (5 bases). The CDR3 is 17 residues long. Per the germline V gene, CDR1 is SEHNR and CDR2 is FQNEAQ (reference sequence). The V end was cut by 4 bases, the J end by 4 bases, with 23 bases between. CDR3 sequence: CASSSVPRVLQTYEQYF. In nucleotides, the CDR3 is TGTGCCAGCAGCTCGGTCCCCAGGGTTCTCCAAACATACGAGCAGTACTTC. Combining the CDR3 with reference TRBV7-9 and TRBJ2-7 gives the whole variable domain DTGVSQNPRHKITKRGQNVTFRCDPISEHNRLYWYRQTLGQGPEFLTYFQNEAQLEKSRLLSDRFSAERPKGSFSTLEIQRTEQGDSAMYLCASSSVPRVLQTYEQYFGPGTRLTVT.

The chain links TRBV11-2 to TRBJ2-1; 9 bases map to TRBD2. CDR1 is SGHAT and CDR2 is FQNNGV in the germline V gene. The V and J ends lost 5 bases and 9 bases, in that order; junction bases with no gene match: 14. The CDR3 is 16 residues long. The CDR3 protein is CASSPFPAGGVGEQFF. In DNA, the CDR3 is TGTGCCAGCAGCCCATTTCCGGCGGGAGGGGTCGGTGAGCAGTTCTTC. The whole variable domain, remainder taken from reference TRBV11-2 and TRBJ2-1, is EAGVAQSPRYKIIEKRQSVAFWCNPISGHATLYWYQQILGQGPKLLIQFQNNGVVDDSQLPKDRFSAERLKGVDSTLKIQPAKLEDSAVYLCASSPFPAGGVGEQFFGPGTRLTVL.

The genes are TRBV4-1 and TRBJ2-1; D not certain. Germline lookup yields CDR1 MGHRA and CDR2 YSYEKL. This CDR3 is 15 amino acids long. V was cut by 1 base and J by 5 bases, with 12 bases left in between. The CDR3 nucleotides read TGCGCCAGCAGCCAAGGTCGGTGGGGAAACAATGAGCAGTTCTTC. Residues: CASSQGRWGNNEQFF.

The chain recombines TRBV5-6 with TRBJ2-2, with a tentative D call TRBD1 (6 bases). Germline CDR1 reads SGHDT; CDR2 reads YYEEEE. V shed 1 base and J shed 3 bases, with 7 bases lying between them. CDR3 length: 14 amino acids. CDR3 amino acids: CASSLTGHTGELFF. CDR3 nucleotides: TGTGCCAGCAGCTTGACAGGGCACACCGGGGAGCTGTTTTTT. Supplemented by reference TRBV5-6 and TRBJ2-2, the full variable domain reads DAGVTQSPTHLIKTRGQQVTLRCSPKSGHDTVSWYQQALGQGPQFIFQYYEEEERQRGNFPDRFSGHQFPNYSSELNVNALLLGDSALYLCASSLTGHTGELFFGEGSRLTVL.

The chain is built from TRBV11-2 and TRBJ2-1, with D tentatively TRBD2 (8 bases). The germline CDR1 and CDR2 sequences are SGHAT and FQNNGV. Deletions cut 4 bases from V and 7 bases from J, with 20 bases between. This CDR3 has 16 residues. CDR3 nucleotides: TGTGCCAGCAGCTCAGGGGGGACTAGACACCTGAATGAGCAGTTCTTC. Translation gives CASSSGGTRHLNEQFF. Full variable domain (outside the CDR3, taken from reference TRBV11-2 and TRBJ2-1): EAGVAQSPRYKIIEKRQSVAFWCNPISGHATLYWYQQILGQGPKLLIQFQNNGVVDDSQLPKDRFSAERLKGVDSTLKIQPAKLEDSAVYLCASSSGGTRHLNEQFFGPGTRLTVL.

This chain joins TRBV9 and TRBJ2-1; D perhaps matches TRBD1 (5 bases). V gave up 4 bases and J gave up 5 bases, with 10 bases separating them. The length of the CDR3 is 13 residues. Germline V gene data show CDR1 as SGDLS and CDR2 as YYNGEE. In DNA form, the CDR3 reads TGTGCCAGCAGCCATCCAGGGAACAATGAGCAGTTCTTC. This translates into CASSHPGNNEQFF.

This rearrangement joins TRBV4-1 to TRBJ1-1, with 8 nucleotides matching TRBD1. The CDR3 loop spans 17 amino acids. Trimming at V came to 7 bases and at J to 3 bases, leaving 16 bases not matched to a gene. Germline lookup yields CDR1 MGHRA and CDR2 YSYEKL. CDR3 sequence reads: CASNHRQGAHPDTEAFF. The CDR3 nucleotides read TGCGCCAGCAACCACCGCCAGGGGGCCCACCCTGACACTGAAGCTTTCTTT.

A remark on this clone: This sample also contains other DNA sequences that code for the same CDR3. The genes are TRBV5-4 and TRBJ2-7, with D unresolved. The V end was cut by 2 bases, the J end by 2 bases, with 5 bases between. Germline loops: CDR1 SGHNT, CDR2 YYREEE (reference sequence). The CDR3 has 12 residues. The CDR3 region is CASSLGTYEQYF. For the CDR3, the DNA is TGTGCCAGCAGCTTAGGAACCTACGAGCAGTACTTC.

The chain combines TRBV5-8 with TRBJ2-7, with 8 bases fitting TRBD1. The germline CDR1 and CDR2 sequences are SGHTS and YDEGEE. This CDR3 comprises 16 residues. The V segment lost 1 base and the J segment 3 bases; nucleotides outside the gene matches: 9. CDR3 bases: TGTGCCAGCAGCTTGTCCCCCGCAGGGGGCATCTACGAGCAGTACTTC. It translates to CASSLSPAGGIYEQYF.

This chain connects TRBV19 to TRBJ2-1, with 12 bases lining up with TRBD2. The length of the CDR3 is 16 residues. From germline, CDR1 is LNHDA and CDR2 SQIVND (reference sequence). J was trimmed by 5 bases and V by 4 bases; bases with no gene match: 6. CDR3 DNA: TGTGCCAGTAGTACGACTAGCGGGAGTATCCACAATGAGCAGTTCTTC. It specifies CASSTTSGSIHNEQFF.

This chain joins TRBV7-6 and TRBJ1-4; D not certain. The CDR3 loop spans 14 amino acids. The germline gives CDR1 SGHVS, CDR2 FNYEAQ. V lost 3 bases, J lost 4 bases, and 9 bases lay in between. This CDR3 is CASSLTVDNEKLFF. For the CDR3, the DNA is TGTGCCAGCAGCTTGACGGTAGATAATGAAAAACTGTTTTTT.

This clone occurred once. This chain links TRBV29-1 with TRBJ2-1; tentatively, D is TRBD1 (8 bases). The CDR3 totals 16 residues. Deletions cut 3 bases from V and 4 bases from J, with 19 bases between. Germline V lookup: CDR1 SQVTM, CDR2 ANQGSEA. The DNA for the CDR3 is TGCAGCGTTGATAGGAGGCGGGGGACAGGATACAATGAGCAGTTCTTC. This translates into CSVDRRRGTGYNEQFF.

Points on this clone: At the DNA level, this CDR3 is encoded by other sequences in the same sample as well. The chain is built from TRBV27 and TRBJ2-7; D is tentatively TRBD1 or TRBD2 (6 bases each). Germline V gene lookup returns CDR1 MNHEY and CDR2 SMNVEV (reference sequence). This CDR3 has 13 amino acids. V shed 0 bases and J shed 5 bases, with 8 bases lying between them. CDR3 residues: CASSLSGGNEQYF. The DNA of the CDR3 is TGTGCCAGCAGTTTATCAGGGGGGAACGAGCAGTACTTC.

The chain carries TRBV4-2 and TRBJ1-1, with D maybe TRBD1 (5 bases). The CDR3 totals 13 residues. V was shortened by 3 bases and J by 7 bases, with 12 bases between the two germline ends. Germline assignment: CDR1 LGHNA and CDR2 YNFKEQ. In nucleotides, the CDR3 is TGTGCCAGCAGCCATCTACAGGACCGTGAAGCTTTCTTT. As protein: CASSHLQDREAFF.

J is TRBJ1-5 and V is TRBV27, with a possible D match to TRBD1 (5 bases). Germline V gene sequence: CDR1 MNHEY, CDR2 SMNVEV (reference sequence). V lost 6 bases, J lost 4 bases, and 19 bases lay in between. The length of the CDR3 is 16 residues. The DNA of the CDR3 is TGTGCCAGCAGCCCCTCATGGGGGGAACGTAATCAGCCCCAGCATTTT. Its protein product is CASSPSWGERNQPQHF.

The chain is built from TRBV19 and TRBJ1-5; no reliable D call. V dropped 0 bases and J dropped 5 bases, with 8 bases sitting between them. CDR3 length: 14 amino acids. CDR1 and CDR2 (germline): LNHDA, SQIVND (reference sequence). CDR3 in DNA: TGTGCCAGTAGTATAGATCGGGGTTATCAGCCCCAGCATTTT. Translated, it gives CASSIDRGYQPQHF.